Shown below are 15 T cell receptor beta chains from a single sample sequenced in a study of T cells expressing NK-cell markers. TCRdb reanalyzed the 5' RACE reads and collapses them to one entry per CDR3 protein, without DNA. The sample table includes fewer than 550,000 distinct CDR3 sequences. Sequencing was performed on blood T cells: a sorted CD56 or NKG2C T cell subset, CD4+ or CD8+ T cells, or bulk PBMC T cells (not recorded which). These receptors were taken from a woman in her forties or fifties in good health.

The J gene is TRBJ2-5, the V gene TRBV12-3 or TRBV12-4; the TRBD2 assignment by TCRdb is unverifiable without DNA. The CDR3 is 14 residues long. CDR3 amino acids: CASSRLAAQETQYF.

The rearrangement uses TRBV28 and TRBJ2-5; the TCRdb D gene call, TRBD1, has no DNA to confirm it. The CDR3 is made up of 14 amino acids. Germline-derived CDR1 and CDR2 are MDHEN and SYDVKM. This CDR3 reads CASSFWGGVETQYF.

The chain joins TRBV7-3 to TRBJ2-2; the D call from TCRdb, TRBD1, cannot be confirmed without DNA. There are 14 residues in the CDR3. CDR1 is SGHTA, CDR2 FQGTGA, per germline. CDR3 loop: CASSATGDTGELFF.

CDR3 loop: CASSQPQLALLRGELFF. The chain recombines TRBV3-1 with TRBJ2-2; TCRdb reports TRBD2, a call that lacks DNA to check it against. CDR3 length equals 17 residues. Germline values: CDR1 LGHDT, CDR2 YNNKEL (reference sequence).

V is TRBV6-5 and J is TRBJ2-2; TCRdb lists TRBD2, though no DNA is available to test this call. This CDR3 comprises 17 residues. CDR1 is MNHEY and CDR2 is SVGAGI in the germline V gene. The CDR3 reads CASSSPSGRGPTGELFF.

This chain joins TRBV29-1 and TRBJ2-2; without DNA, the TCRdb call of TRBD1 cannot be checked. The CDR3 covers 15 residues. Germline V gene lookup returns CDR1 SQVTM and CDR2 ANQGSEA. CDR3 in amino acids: CSAVGDRGRTGELFF.

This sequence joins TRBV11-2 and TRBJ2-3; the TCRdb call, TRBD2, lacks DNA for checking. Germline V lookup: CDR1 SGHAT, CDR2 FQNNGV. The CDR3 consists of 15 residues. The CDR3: CASSSGTSGRNAQYF.

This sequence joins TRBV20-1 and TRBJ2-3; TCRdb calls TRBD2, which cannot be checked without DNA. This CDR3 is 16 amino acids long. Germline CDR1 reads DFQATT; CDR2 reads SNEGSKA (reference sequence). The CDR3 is CSAPRASGTITDTQYF.

The CDR3: CSVDGGRNQPQHF. The chain has TRBV29-1 and TRBJ1-5; TCRdb gives TRBD1 as the D gene, but with no DNA this cannot be confirmed. Germline lookup yields CDR1 SQVTM and CDR2 ANQGSEA. CDR3 size: 13 residues.

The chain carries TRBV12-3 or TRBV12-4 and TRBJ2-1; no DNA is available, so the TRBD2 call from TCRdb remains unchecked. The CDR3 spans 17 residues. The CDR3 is CASSLGSSGTSYNEQFF.

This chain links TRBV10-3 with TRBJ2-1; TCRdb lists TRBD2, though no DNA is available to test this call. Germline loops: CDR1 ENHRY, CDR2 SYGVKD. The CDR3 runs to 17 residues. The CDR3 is CAISVVKGLAPNNEQFF.

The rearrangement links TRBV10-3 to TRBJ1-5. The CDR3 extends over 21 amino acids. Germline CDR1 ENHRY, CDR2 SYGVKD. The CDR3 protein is CAISSRLGKIPRVIRNQPQHF.

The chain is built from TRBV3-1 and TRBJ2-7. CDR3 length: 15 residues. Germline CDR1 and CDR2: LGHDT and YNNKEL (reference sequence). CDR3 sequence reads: CASSQDSGRAHEQYF.

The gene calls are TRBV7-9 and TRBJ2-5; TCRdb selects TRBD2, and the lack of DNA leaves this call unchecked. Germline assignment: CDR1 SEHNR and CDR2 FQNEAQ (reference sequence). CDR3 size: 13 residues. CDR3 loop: CASSLDGPETQYF.

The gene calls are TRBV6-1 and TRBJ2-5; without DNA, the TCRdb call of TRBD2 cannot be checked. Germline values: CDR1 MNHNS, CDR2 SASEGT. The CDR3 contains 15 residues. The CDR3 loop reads CASSARGGGGETQYF.